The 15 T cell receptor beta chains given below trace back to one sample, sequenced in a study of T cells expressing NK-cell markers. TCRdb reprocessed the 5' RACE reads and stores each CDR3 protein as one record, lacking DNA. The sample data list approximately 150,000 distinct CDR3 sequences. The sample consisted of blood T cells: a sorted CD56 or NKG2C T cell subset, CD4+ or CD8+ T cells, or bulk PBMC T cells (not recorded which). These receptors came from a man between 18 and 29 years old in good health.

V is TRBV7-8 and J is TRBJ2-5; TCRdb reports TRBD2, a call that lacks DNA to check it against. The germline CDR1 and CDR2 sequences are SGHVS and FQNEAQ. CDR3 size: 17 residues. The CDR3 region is CASRSTSGRALQETQYF.

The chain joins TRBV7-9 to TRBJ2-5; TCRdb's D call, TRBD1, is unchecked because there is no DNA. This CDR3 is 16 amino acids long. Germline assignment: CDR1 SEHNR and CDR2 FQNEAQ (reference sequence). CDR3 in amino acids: CASSKGDREIRETQYF.

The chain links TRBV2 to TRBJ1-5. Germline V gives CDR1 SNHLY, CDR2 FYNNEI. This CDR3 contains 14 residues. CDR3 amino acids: CASNSRVSDQPQHF.

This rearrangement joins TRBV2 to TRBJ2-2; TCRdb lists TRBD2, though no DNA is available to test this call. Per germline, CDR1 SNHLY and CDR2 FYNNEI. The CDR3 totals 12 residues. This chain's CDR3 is CASGGRTGELFF.

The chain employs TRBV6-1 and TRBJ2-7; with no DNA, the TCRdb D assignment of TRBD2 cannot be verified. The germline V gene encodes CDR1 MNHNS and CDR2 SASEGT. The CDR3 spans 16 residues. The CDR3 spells CASSRSEFLVNHEQYF.

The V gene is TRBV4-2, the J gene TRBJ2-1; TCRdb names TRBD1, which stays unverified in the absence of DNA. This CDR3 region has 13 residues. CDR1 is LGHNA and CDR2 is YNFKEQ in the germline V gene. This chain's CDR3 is CASSGRGYNEQFF.

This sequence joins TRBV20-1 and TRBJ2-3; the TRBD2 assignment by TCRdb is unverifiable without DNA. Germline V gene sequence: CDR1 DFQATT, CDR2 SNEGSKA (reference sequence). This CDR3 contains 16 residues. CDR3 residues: CSASVRLAGFTDTQYF.

The CDR3 loop reads CASSSFREGNTGELFF. J is TRBJ2-2 and V is TRBV5-6; TCRdb's D call of TRBD2 is untestable without DNA. CDR1 and CDR2 (germline): SGHDT, YYEEEE. The CDR3 has 16 amino acids. Variable domain in full (rest from reference TRBV5-6 and TRBJ2-2): DAGVTQSPTHLIKTRGQQVTLRCSPKSGHDTVSWYQQALGQGPQFIFQYYEEEERQRGNFPDRFSGHQFPNYSSELNVNALLLGDSALYLCASSSFREGNTGELFFGEGSRLTVL.

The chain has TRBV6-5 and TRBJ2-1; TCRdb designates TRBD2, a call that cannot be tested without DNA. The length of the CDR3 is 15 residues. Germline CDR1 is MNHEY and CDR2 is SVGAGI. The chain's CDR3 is CASSYSGGGFNEQFF.

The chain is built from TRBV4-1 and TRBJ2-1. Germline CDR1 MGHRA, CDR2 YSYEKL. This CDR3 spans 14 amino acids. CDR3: CASSQVYSDNEQFF.

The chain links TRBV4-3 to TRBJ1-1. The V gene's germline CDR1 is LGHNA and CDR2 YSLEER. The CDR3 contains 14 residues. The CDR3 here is CASSLARGGTEAFF.

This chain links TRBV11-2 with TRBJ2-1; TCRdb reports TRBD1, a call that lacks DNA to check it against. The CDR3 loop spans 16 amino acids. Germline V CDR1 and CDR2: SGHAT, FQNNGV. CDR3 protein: CASSLERDALYNEQFF. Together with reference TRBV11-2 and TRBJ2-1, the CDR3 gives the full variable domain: EAGVAQSPRYKIIEKRQSVAFWCNPISGHATLYWYQQILGQGPKLLIQFQNNGVVDDSQLPKDRFSAERLKGVDSTLKIQPAKLEDSAVYLCASSLERDALYNEQFFGPGTRLTVL.

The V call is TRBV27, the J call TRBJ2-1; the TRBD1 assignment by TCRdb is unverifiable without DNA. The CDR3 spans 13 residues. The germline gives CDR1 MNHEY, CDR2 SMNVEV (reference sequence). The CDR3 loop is CASSYSGGNEQFF.

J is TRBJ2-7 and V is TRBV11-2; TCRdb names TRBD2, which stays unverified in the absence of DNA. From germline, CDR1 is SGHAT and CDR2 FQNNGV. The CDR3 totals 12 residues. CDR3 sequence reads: CASSSRGGEQYF.

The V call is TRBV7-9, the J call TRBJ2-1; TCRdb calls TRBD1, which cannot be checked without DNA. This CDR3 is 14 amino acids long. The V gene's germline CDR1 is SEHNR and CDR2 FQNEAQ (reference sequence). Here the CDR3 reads CASSAPASGNEQFF. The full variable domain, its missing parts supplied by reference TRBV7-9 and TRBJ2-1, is DTGVSQNPRHKITKRGQNVTFRCDPISEHNRLYWYRQTLGQGPEFLTYFQNEAQLEKSRLLSDRFSAERPKGSFSTLEIQRTEQGDSAMYLCASSAPASGNEQFFGPGTRLTVL.